These T cell receptor beta chains were read from a single sample in a study of blood T cell repertoires in COVID-19. Produced via immunoSEQ multiplex PCR; TCRdb's table is partial and in-frame only. This sample has around 200,000 clones, with roughly 85% found just once. The sequenced sample was PBMCs or T cells enriched from blood (not recorded which). These TCRs come from a man between 35 and 55 years old who had recovered from COVID-19. Both conserved end residues are part of each CDR3. D genes are given only for firm matches. Clone size is given for some rows only: seen once, a few or many times, or a class if the clone is expanded.

v_gene	abundance	j_gene	d_gene	CDR3nt	CDR3aa
TRBV27	.	TRBJ2-7	.	TGTGCCAGCAGGCTGGACACTGGAACCTACGAGCAGTACTTC	CASRLDTGTYEQYF
TRBV5-6	.	TRBJ1-2	.	TGTGCCAGCAGCTTGGAGGAGGTATCGGACTATGGCTACACCTTC	CASSLEEVSDYGYTF
TRBV4-2	.	TRBJ2-1	TRBD2	TGTGCCAGCAGCCAAGCGGGAGGGGATAATGAGCAGTTCTTC	CASSQAGGDNEQFF
TRBV9	few	TRBJ2-3	TRBD1	TGTGCCAGCAGCGTGGACAGGGGGGTCACAGATACGCAGTATTTT	CASSVDRGVTDTQYF
TRBV10-1	.	TRBJ2-1	.	TGCGCCAGCAGTGCCGACAATGAGCAGTTCTTC	CASSADNEQFF
TRBV30	once	TRBJ2-7	.	TGTGCCTGGAGTGTAGCGCTCGAGCAGTACTTC	CAWSVALEQYF
TRBV7-8	.	TRBJ2-3	TRBD2	TGTGCCAGCAGCTTAGAAGGGACTACCACAGATACGCAGTATTTT	CASSLEGTTTDTQYF
TRBV7-6	.	TRBJ2-1	.	TGTGCCAGCAGCTTGATAGTAAACAGTGAGCAGTTCTTC	CASSLIVNSEQFF
TRBV6-5	.	TRBJ1-3	TRBD1	TGTGCCAGCAGAGGGGGCCCTGGAAACACCATATATTTT	CASRGGPGNTIYF
TRBV5-1	.	TRBJ2-5	TRBD1	TGCGCCAGCAGCACCGGACAGGGATTGGAGACCCAGTACTTC	CASSTGQGLETQYF
TRBV4-1	.	TRBJ2-7	TRBD2	TGCGCCAGCAGCCAATTAGCGGGAGTTCGGGAGCAGTACTTC	CASSQLAGVREQYF